The 14 T cell receptor beta chains listed next were all sequenced from one sample in a study of blood T cell repertoires in COVID-19. Method: immunoSEQ multiplex PCR; TCRdb's copy keeps in-frame clones and lacks some. The sample holds approximately 200,000 clones, 88% seen once. Input material: peripheral blood. The source of these receptors is a woman in her fifties or sixties with acute or convalescent COVID-19.

The CDR3: CATRGTAQSLHYNSPLHF. The CDR3 nucleotides read TGTGCCACGAGGGGGACAGCCCAATCACTCCACTATAATTCACCCCTCCACTTT. The V call is TRBV28, the J call TRBJ1-6; 7 bases agree with TRBD1. Germline V lookup: CDR1 MDHEN, CDR2 SYDVKM. J lost 3 bases, V lost 10 bases, and 18 bases had no gene match. The CDR3 runs 18 residues.

The chain joins TRBV19 to TRBJ1-3; no definite D call. The V and J ends lost 5 bases and 2 bases respectively, with 7 bases between them. CDR3 length: 13 amino acids. Germline V gives CDR1 LNHDA, CDR2 SQIVND (reference sequence). The CDR3 loop reads CASSSVAGNTIYF. The CDR3 nucleotides are TGTGCCAGTAGTTCCGTTGCTGGAAACACCATATATTTT.

This chain uses TRBV19 with TRBJ2-7; 7 bases are shared with TRBD1. V trimming: 3 bases; J trimming: 3 bases; junction bases outside the gene matches: 2. Per germline, CDR1 LNHDA and CDR2 SQIVND (reference sequence). The length of the CDR3 is 13 residues. The chain's CDR3 is CASSINRGYEQYF. CDR3 DNA sequence: TGTGCCAGTAGTATCAACAGGGGCTACGAGCAGTACTTC. Complete variable domain (other parts from reference TRBV19 and TRBJ2-7): DGGITQSPKYLFRKEGQNVTLSCEQNLNHDAMYWYRQDPGQGLRLIYYSQIVNDFQKGDIAEGYSVSREKKESFPLTVTSAQKNPTAFYLCASSINRGYEQYFGPGTRLTVT.

The rearrangement uses TRBV9 and TRBJ1-1, with a tentative D call TRBD1 (6 bases). Germline V gives CDR1 SGDLS, CDR2 YYNGEE. This CDR3 comprises 12 residues. With 3 bases removed from V and 3 bases from J, the gap between germline ends came to 6 bases. In nucleotides, the CDR3 is TGTGCCAGCAGCGACAGGGACACTGAAGCTTTCTTT. Encoded protein: CASSDRDTEAFF.

The chain carries TRBV19 and TRBJ1-1; the match to TRBD1 covers 9 bases. CDR3 length: 14 residues. The trim removed 6 bases at V and 5 bases at J, leaving 7 bases unmatched. Germline V lookup: CDR1 LNHDA, CDR2 SQIVND (reference sequence). DNA for the CDR3: TGTGCCAGTAGGCTACAGGGGGCGCGGACTGAAGCTTTCTTT. It is translated as CASRLQGARTEAFF.

This chain connects TRBV7-9 to TRBJ1-1; D not resolved. The CDR3 loop spans 13 amino acids. Trimming shortened V by 4 bases and J by 7 bases, and 13 bases separated the two germline ends. Germline loops: CDR1 SEHNR, CDR2 FQNEAQ (reference sequence). The CDR3 is CASSWGGGIEAFF. The CDR3 region has the DNA TGTGCCAGCAGCTGGGGAGGAGGGATTGAAGCTTTCTTT.

The chain is built from TRBV28 and TRBJ2-5; 9 bases line up with TRBD2. V lost 9 bases and J lost 2; bases outside the gene matches: 4. CDR3 length: 13 residues. Germline values: CDR1 MDHEN, CDR2 SYDVKM. CDR3 residues: CASSGGRQETQYF. CDR3 nucleotides: TGTGCCAGTAGCGGGGGCCGGCAAGAGACCCAGTACTTC.

The rearrangement uses TRBV4-3 and TRBJ1-1; D is perhaps TRBD1 (5 bases). Trimming removed 7 bases at V and 8 bases at J, with 20 bases between. The CDR3 runs 14 residues. CDR1 is LGHNA, CDR2 YSLEER, per germline. This CDR3 is CASTLQGGGVEAFF. DNA of the CDR3: TGCGCCAGCACTCTCCAGGGCGGAGGGGTAGAAGCTTTCTTT.

In this sample, this clone turned up once. Possible read error: a much larger clone is one base away. Other DNA sequences in this specimen translate into the identical CDR3. The CDR3 sequence is CASSLDPGQTYEQYF. The CDR3 coding sequence is TGCGCCAGCAGCTTGGATCCGGGACAGACCTACGAGCAGTACTTC. The V call is TRBV5-1, the J call TRBJ2-7, with 7 positions matching TRBD1. The CDR3 spans 15 residues. CDR1 and CDR2 (germline): SGHRS, YFSETQ. V lost 0 bases and J lost 2; bases outside the gene matches: 5. The full variable domain, completed using reference TRBV5-1 and TRBJ2-7, is KAGVTQTPRYLIKTRGQQVTLSCSPISGHRSVSWYQQTPGQGLQFLFEYFSETQRNKGNFPGRFSGRQFSNSRSEMNVSTLELGDSALYLCASSLDPGQTYEQYFGPGTRLTVT.

The chain joins TRBV5-1 to TRBJ2-3, with D tentatively TRBD1 (5 bases). The V end was cut by 0 bases, the J end by 0 bases, with 8 bases between. This CDR3 is 15 amino acids long. Germline V gene data show CDR1 as SGHRS and CDR2 as YFSETQ. In DNA form, the CDR3 reads TGCGCCAGCAGCTTGGTTTCAGGGAGCACAGATACGCAGTATTTT. Its translation is CASSLVSGSTDTQYF.

This chain's CDR3 is CASSHDRPGETQYF. The CDR3 DNA reads as TGCGCCAGCAGCCATGACCGGCCAGGGGAGACCCAGTACTTC. The rearrangement links TRBV5-1 to TRBJ2-5, with D tentatively TRBD1 (5 bases). The CDR3 loop spans 14 amino acids. From germline, CDR1 is SGHRS and CDR2 YFSETQ. V dropped 4 bases and J dropped 5 bases, with 15 bases sitting between them.

The chain links TRBV27 to TRBJ1-5, with TRBD1 matching over 7 bases. This CDR3 contains 15 residues. J gave up 1 base and V 6 bases, and 6 bases lay outside the gene matches. The germline CDR1 and CDR2 sequences are MNHEY and SMNVEV (reference sequence). The CDR3 region has the DNA TGTGCCAGCAGCAAAGACAGGGCGAGCAATCAGCCCCAGCATTTT. Its translation is CASSKDRASNQPQHF.

The chain joins TRBV7-9 to TRBJ2-5, with a weak D call TRBD1 (6 bases). Germline CDR1 SEHNR, CDR2 FQNEAQ (reference sequence). The CDR3 consists of 15 residues. The germline V and J ends were trimmed by 5 bases and 1 base, with 14 bases remaining between them. This CDR3 is CASSPTNRAQETQYF. DNA for the CDR3: TGTGCCAGCAGCCCAACTAACAGGGCCCAAGAGACCCAGTACTTC.

The DNA for the CDR3 is TGTGCCAGTAGTACCGTGGCTTCTGGGGCCAACGTCCTGACTTTC. Amino acids: CASSTVASGANVLTF. The genes are TRBV19 and TRBJ2-6; the D is unclear. The CDR3 runs to 15 residues. From germline, CDR1 is LNHDA and CDR2 SQIVND (reference sequence). V was pared by 4 bases and J by 1 base, with 8 bases between.